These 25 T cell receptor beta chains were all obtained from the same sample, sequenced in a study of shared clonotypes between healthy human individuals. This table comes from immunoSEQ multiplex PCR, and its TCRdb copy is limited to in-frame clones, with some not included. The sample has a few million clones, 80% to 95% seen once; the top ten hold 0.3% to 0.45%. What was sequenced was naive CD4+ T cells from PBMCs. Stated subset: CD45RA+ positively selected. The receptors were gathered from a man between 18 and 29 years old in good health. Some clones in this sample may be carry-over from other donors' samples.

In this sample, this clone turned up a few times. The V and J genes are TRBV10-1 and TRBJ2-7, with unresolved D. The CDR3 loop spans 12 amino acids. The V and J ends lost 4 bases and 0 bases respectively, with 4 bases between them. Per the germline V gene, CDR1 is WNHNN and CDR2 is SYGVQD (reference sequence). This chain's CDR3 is CASSGSSYEQYF. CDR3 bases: TGCGCCAGCAGTGGGAGCTCCTACGAGCAGTACTTC.

The CDR3: CASTSMRDGNTGELFF. DNA of the CDR3: TGTGCCAGTACCTCTATGCGGGACGGGAACACCGGGGAGCTGTTTTTT. This chain uses TRBV19 with TRBJ2-2, with D possibly being TRBD2 (6 bases). The CDR3 runs 16 residues. The germline gives CDR1 LNHDA, CDR2 SQIVND (reference sequence). Between the trimmed V and J ends, which lost 7 bases and 1 base, there was a span of 16 bases.

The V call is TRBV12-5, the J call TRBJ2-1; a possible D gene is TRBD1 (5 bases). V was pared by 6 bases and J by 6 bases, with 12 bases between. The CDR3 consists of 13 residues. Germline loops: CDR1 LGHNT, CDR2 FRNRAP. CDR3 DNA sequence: TGTGCTAGTGGCCGTGACAGAGCCAATGAGCAGTTCTTC. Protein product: CASGRDRANEQFF.

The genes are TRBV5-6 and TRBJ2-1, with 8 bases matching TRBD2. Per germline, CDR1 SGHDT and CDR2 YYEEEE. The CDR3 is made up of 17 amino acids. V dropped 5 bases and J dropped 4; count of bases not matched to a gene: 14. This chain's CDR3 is CASSPPATSAFYNEQFF. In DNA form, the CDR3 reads TGTGCCAGCAGTCCCCCCGCGACTAGCGCCTTTTACAATGAGCAGTTCTTC.

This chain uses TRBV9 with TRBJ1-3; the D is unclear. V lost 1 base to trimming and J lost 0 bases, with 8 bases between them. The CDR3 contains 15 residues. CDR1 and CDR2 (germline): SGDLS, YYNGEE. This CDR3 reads CASSVQPISGNTIYF. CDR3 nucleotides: TGTGCCAGCAGCGTACAGCCGATCTCTGGAAACACCATATATTTT.

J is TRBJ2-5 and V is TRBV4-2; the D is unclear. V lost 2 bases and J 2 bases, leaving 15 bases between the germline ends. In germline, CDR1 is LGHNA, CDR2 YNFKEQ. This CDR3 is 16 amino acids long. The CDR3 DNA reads TGTGCCAGCAGCCAATTGGGTAGTCGCGTACAAGAGACCCAGTACTTC. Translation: CASSQLGSRVQETQYF.

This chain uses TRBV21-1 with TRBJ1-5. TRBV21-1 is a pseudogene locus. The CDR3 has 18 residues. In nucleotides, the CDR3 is TGTGCCAGCAGCAAAGACGGGGGCACGGGATATGGCAATCAGCCCCAGCATTTT. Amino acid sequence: CASSKDGGTGYGNQPQHF.

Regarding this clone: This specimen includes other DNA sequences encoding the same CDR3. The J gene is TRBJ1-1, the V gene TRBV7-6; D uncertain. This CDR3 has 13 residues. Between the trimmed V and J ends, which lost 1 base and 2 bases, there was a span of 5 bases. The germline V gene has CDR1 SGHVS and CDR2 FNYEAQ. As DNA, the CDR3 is TGTGCCAGCAGCTTAGACAGTAACACTGAAGCTTTCTTT. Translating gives CASSLDSNTEAFF.

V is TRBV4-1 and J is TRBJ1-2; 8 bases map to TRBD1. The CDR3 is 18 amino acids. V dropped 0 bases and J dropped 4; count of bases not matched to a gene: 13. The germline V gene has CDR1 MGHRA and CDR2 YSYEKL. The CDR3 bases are TGCGCCAGCAGCCAAGATTTTGTTCCCGGACAGGGCGGCTATGGCTACACCTTC. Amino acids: CASSQDFVPGQGGYGYTF.

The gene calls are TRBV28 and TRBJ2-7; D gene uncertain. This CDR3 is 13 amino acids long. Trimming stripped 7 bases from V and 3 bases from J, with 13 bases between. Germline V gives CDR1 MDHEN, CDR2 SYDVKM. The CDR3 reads CASNMSPNYEQYF. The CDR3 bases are TGTGCCAGCAATATGAGCCCCAACTACGAGCAGTACTTC. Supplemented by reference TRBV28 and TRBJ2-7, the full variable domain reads DVKVTQSSRYLVKRTGEKVFLECVQDMDHENMFWYRQDPGLGLRLIYFSYDVKMKEKGDIPEGYSVSREKKERFSLILESASTNQTSMYLCASNMSPNYEQYFGPGTRLTVT.

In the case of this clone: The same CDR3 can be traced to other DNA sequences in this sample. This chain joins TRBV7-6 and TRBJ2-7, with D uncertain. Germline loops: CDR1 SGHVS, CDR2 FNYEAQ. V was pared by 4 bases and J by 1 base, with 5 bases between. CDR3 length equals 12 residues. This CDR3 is CASSSPSYEQYF. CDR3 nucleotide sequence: TGTGCCAGCAGCTCCCCATCCTACGAGCAGTACTTC.

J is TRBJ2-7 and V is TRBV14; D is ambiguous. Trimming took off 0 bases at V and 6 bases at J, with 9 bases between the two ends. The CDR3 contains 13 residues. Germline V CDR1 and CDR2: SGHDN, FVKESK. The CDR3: CASSQEGNPEQYF. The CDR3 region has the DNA TGTGCCAGCAGCCAAGAGGGAAATCCCGAGCAGTACTTC.

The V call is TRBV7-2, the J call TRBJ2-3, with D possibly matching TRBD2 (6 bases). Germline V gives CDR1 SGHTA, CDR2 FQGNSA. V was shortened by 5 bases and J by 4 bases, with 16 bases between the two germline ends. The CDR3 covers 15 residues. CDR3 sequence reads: CASSRVGVAADTQYF. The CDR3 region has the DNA TGTGCCAGCAGCCGAGTAGGAGTAGCGGCAGATACGCAGTATTTT. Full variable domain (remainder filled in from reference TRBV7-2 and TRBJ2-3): GAGVSQSPSNKVTEKGKDVELRCDPISGHTALYWYRQSLGQGLEFLIYFQGNSAPDKSGLPSDRFSAERTGGSVSTLTIQRTQQEDSAVYLCASSRVGVAADTQYFGPGTRLTVL.

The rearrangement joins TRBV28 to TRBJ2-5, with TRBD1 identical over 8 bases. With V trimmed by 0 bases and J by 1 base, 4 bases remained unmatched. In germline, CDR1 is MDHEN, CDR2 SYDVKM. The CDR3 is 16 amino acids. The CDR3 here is CASSLWGTGSQETQYF. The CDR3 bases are TGTGCCAGCAGTTTATGGGGGACAGGATCCCAAGAGACCCAGTACTTC.

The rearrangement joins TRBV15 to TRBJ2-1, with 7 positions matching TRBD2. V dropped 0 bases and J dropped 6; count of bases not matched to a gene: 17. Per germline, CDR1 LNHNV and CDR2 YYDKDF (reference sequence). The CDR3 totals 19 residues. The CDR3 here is CATSRDPPRWSGNANEQFF. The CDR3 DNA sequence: TGTGCCACCAGCAGAGACCCTCCCCGATGGAGCGGGAATGCCAATGAGCAGTTCTTC.

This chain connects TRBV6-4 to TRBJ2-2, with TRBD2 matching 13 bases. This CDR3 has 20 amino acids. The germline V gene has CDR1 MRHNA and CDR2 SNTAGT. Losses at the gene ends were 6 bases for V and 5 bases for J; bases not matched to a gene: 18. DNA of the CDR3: TGTGCCAGCAGAGAACAAACTTTATCGGGACTAGCGGGAAGGACCGGGGAGCTGTTTTTT. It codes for CASREQTLSGLAGRTGELFF.

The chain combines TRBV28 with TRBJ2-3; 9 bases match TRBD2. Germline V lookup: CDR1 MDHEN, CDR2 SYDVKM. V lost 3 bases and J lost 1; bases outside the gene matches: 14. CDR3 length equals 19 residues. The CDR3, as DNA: TGTGCCAGCAGTTTCGGGCCGAGAAGCGGGAGGTCCCGCACAGATACGCAGTATTTT. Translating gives CASSFGPRSGRSRTDTQYF. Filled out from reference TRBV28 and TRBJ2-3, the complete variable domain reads DVKVTQSSRYLVKRTGEKVFLECVQDMDHENMFWYRQDPGLGLRLIYFSYDVKMKEKGDIPEGYSVSREKKERFSLILESASTNQTSMYLCASSFGPRSGRSRTDTQYFGPGTRLTVL.

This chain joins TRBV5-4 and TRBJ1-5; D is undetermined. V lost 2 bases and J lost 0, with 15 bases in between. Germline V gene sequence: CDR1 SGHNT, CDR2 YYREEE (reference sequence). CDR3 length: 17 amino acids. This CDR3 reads CASSFGGQTNSNQPQHF. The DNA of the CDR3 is TGTGCCAGCAGCTTTGGTGGGCAGACTAATAGCAATCAGCCCCAGCATTTT.

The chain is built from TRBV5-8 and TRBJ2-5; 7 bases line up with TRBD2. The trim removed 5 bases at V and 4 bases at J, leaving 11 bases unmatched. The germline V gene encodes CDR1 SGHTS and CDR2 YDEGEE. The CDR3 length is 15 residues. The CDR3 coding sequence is TGTGCCAGCAGTCCAACCGGGACTATGGGAGAGACCCAGTACTTC. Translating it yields CASSPTGTMGETQYF. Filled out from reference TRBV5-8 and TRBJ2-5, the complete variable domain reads EAGVTQSPTHLIKTRGQQATLRCSPISGHTSVYWYQQALGLGLQFLLWYDEGEERNRGNFPPRFSGRQFPNYSSELNVNALELEDSALYLCASSPTGTMGETQYFGPGTRLLVL.

The CDR3 DNA is TGTGCCAGCAGTCCCCGAGGCGCAGCCCGAACCGGGGAGCTGTTTTTT. This translates into CASSPRGAARTGELFF. This chain uses TRBV6-4 with TRBJ2-2; no clear D gene. Trimming shortened V by 5 bases and J by 5 bases, and 18 bases separated the two germline ends. Per the germline V gene, CDR1 is MRHNA and CDR2 is SNTAGT. The CDR3 runs 16 residues.

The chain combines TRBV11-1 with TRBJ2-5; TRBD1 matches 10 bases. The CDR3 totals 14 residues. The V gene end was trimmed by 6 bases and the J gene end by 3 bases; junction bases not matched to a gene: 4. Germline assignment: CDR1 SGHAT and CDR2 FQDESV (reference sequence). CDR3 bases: TGTGCCAGCAGGCCGGGACAGGGGAAAGAGACCCAGTACTTC. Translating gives CASRPGQGKETQYF.

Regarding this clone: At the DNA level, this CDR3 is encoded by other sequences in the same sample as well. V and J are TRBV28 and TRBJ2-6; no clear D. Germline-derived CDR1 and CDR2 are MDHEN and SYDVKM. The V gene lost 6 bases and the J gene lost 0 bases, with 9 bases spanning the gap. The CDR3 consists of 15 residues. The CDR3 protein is CASSSGLSGANVLTF. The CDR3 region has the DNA TGTGCCAGCAGCAGTGGGCTCTCTGGGGCCAACGTCCTGACTTTC. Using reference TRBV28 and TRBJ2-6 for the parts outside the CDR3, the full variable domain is DVKVTQSSRYLVKRTGEKVFLECVQDMDHENMFWYRQDPGLGLRLIYFSYDVKMKEKGDIPEGYSVSREKKERFSLILESASTNQTSMYLCASSSGLSGANVLTFGAGSRLTVL.

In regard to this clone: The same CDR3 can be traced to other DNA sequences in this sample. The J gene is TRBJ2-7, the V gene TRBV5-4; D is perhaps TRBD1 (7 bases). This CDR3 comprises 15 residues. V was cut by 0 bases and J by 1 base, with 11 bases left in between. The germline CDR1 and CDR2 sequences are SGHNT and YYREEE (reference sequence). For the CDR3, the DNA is TGTGCCAGCAGCTTGGGACAGGGAGGTTCCTACGAGCAGTACTTC. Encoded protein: CASSLGQGGSYEQYF.

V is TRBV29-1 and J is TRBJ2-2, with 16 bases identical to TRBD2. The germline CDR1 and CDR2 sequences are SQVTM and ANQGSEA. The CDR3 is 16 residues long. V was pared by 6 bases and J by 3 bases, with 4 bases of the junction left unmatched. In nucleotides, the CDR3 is TGCAGCGTCGGGGGACTAGCGGGAGGGGACACCGGGGAGCTGTTTTTT. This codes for CSVGGLAGGDTGELFF.

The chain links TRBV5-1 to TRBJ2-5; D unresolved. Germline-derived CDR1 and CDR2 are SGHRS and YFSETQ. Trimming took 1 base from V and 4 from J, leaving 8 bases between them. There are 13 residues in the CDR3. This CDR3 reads CASSLIPPETQYF. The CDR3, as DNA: TGCGCCAGCAGCTTGATTCCACCAGAGACCCAGTACTTC.